This entry features one TCR beta chain sequence. This sample stems from a study of OX40 agonist ivuxolimab in advanced cancers. Per the germline V gene, CDR1 is SNHLY and CDR2 is FYNNEI. Trimming left V 6 bases short and J 5 bases short, with 17 bases between. The CDR3 totals 15 residues. Assay: immunoSEQ multiplex PCR; the TCRdb copy retains only in-frame clones and omits some. The sample has roughly 29,000 clones; about 87% are singletons. The TCR comes from an adult with an advanced solid tumor such as melanoma, head and neck, liver or kidney cancer. J is TRBJ2-1 and V is TRBV2, with D perhaps TRBD2 (6 bases). The material was CD4+ or CD8+ T cells sorted from blood, obtained in a trial of the OX40 agonist ivuxolimab. CDR3 nucleotide sequence: TGTGCCAGCAGCCCGTCAGCGGGTGGGGACAATGAGCAGTTCTTC. Its protein is CASSPSAGGDNEQFF.